This is a list of T cell receptor beta chains from one sample in a study of blood T cell repertoires in COVID-19. The protocol was immunoSEQ multiplex PCR, while the TCRdb copy is restricted to in-frame clones and leaves out a portion. The profile covers about 190,000 clones, with 75% to 90% appearing a single time and about 6.7% taken by the ten largest. The sample was peripheral blood. The source is a middle-aged man with acute or convalescent COVID-19. Each CDR3 is given with its conserved first and last residue. The D gene is left open where the match is weak. Part of the rows lack a size; the others show once, few, many or a class for expanded clones.

clone_size: .; d_call: .; v_call: TRBV6-6; j_call: TRBJ1-1; cdr3_aa: CASPPPGSHTEAFF; cdr3_nt: TGTGCCAGTCCCCCCCCGGGGAGTCACACTGAAGCTTTCTTT
clone_size: .; d_call: .; v_call: TRBV12-3/TRBV12-4; j_call: TRBJ1-2; cdr3_aa: CASSLALLYGYTF; cdr3_nt: TGTGCCAGCAGTTTAGCACTTTTATATGGCTACACCTTC
clone_size: .; d_call: TRBD2; v_call: TRBV15; j_call: TRBJ2-7; cdr3_aa: CATSPGGVNYEQYF; cdr3_nt: TGTGCCACCAGCCCTGGGGGGGTGAACTACGAGCAGTACTTC
clone_size: .; d_call: .; v_call: TRBV12-5; j_call: TRBJ1-1; cdr3_aa: CASGLAGGTEAFF; cdr3_nt: TGTGCTAGTGGCCTAGCCGGGGGAACTGAAGCTTTCTTT
clone_size: .; d_call: TRBD1; v_call: TRBV4-3; j_call: TRBJ2-2; cdr3_aa: CASSPRDRNTGELFF; cdr3_nt: TGCGCCAGCAGCCCCCGGGACAGAAACACCGGGGAGCTGTTTTTT
clone_size: .; d_call: .; v_call: TRBV7-9; j_call: TRBJ1-1; cdr3_aa: CASSPGDTEAFF; cdr3_nt: TGTGCCAGCAGCCCCGGGGACACTGAAGCTTTCTTT
clone_size: .; d_call: TRBD1; v_call: TRBV19; j_call: TRBJ1-3; cdr3_aa: CASSTRQGSGNTIYF; cdr3_nt: TGTGCCAGTAGTACCCGACAGGGCTCTGGAAACACCATATATTTT
clone_size: once; d_call: TRBD1; v_call: TRBV27; j_call: TRBJ2-5; cdr3_aa: CASSPDRALGTQYF; cdr3_nt: TGTGCCAGCAGCCCGGACAGGGCGCTCGGGACCCAGTACTTC
clone_size: once; d_call: TRBD1; v_call: TRBV6-4; j_call: TRBJ1-2; cdr3_aa: CASSEDRLGGYTF; cdr3_nt: TGTGCCAGCAGTGAGGACAGGCTGGGTGGCTACACCTTC
clone_size: .; d_call: TRBD1; v_call: TRBV18; j_call: TRBJ1-5; cdr3_aa: CASSPAGQGLNQPQHF; cdr3_nt: TGTGCCAGCTCACCGGCTGGACAGGGCCTCAATCAGCCCCAGCATTTT
clone_size: .; d_call: TRBD2; v_call: TRBV19; j_call: TRBJ2-2; cdr3_aa: CASSILAGVNTGELFF; cdr3_nt: TGTGCCAGTAGTATATTAGCGGGGGTGAACACCGGGGAGCTGTTTTTT
clone_size: .; d_call: .; v_call: TRBV10-3; j_call: TRBJ2-7; cdr3_aa: CAISYLSRQSSYEQYF; cdr3_nt: TGTGCCATCAGCTATCTATCCCGACAGAGCTCCTACGAGCAGTACTTC
clone_size: .; d_call: .; v_call: TRBV13; j_call: TRBJ2-3; cdr3_aa: CASSLGPLTDTQYF; cdr3_nt: TGTGCCAGCAGCTTAGGCCCGTTGACAGATACGCAGTATTTT
clone_size: .; d_call: .; v_call: TRBV30; j_call: TRBJ1-2; cdr3_aa: CAWNRQGTNYGYTF; cdr3_nt: TGTGCCTGGAACCGCCAGGGGACTAACTATGGCTACACCTTC
clone_size: .; d_call: .; v_call: TRBV7-3; j_call: TRBJ2-2; cdr3_aa: CASSETGNTGELFF; cdr3_nt: TGTGCCAGCAGTGAGACAGGGAACACCGGGGAGCTGTTTTTT
clone_size: .; d_call: TRBD2; v_call: TRBV9; j_call: TRBJ2-1; cdr3_aa: CASSVDGLAVYNEQFF; cdr3_nt: TGTGCCAGCAGCGTAGATGGACTAGCGGTATACAATGAGCAGTTCTTC
clone_size: .; d_call: .; v_call: TRBV5-4; j_call: TRBJ1-2; cdr3_aa: CASSFTHQDYGYTF; cdr3_nt: TGTGCCAGCAGCTTTACGCACCAGGACTATGGCTACACCTTC
clone_size: .; d_call: .; v_call: TRBV9; j_call: TRBJ2-4; cdr3_aa: CASSVGGGTGASSGELAKNIQYF; cdr3_nt: TGTGCCAGCAGCGTAGGAGGCGGGACAGGGGCTTCTAGCGGGGAATTAGCCAAAAACATTCAGTACTTC
clone_size: .; d_call: .; v_call: TRBV6-1; j_call: TRBJ2-5; cdr3_aa: CASSERTGGETQYF; cdr3_nt: TGTGCCAGCAGTGAAAGGACTGGGGGGGAGACCCAGTACTTC
clone_size: .; d_call: .; v_call: TRBV29-1; j_call: TRBJ1-2; cdr3_aa: CSVEPPGGFYGYTF; cdr3_nt: TGCAGCGTTGAACCCCCGGGGGGATTTTATGGCTACACCTTC
clone_size: .; d_call: .; v_call: TRBV9; j_call: TRBJ1-2; cdr3_aa: CASSVDKYGYTF; cdr3_nt: TGTGCCAGCAGCGTAGACAAATATGGCTACACCTTC
clone_size: .; d_call: TRBD1; v_call: TRBV5-1; j_call: TRBJ1-2; cdr3_aa: CASSLGQGTYGYTF; cdr3_nt: TGCGCCAGCAGCTTGGGACAGGGGACCTATGGCTACACCTTC
clone_size: .; d_call: .; v_call: TRBV7-9; j_call: TRBJ1-6; cdr3_aa: CASSYTDTVNSPLHF; cdr3_nt: TGTGCCAGCAGCTATACGGACACCGTCAATTCACCCCTCCACTTT
clone_size: few; d_call: .; v_call: TRBV6-5; j_call: TRBJ2-1; cdr3_aa: CASRFRVFSYNEQFF; cdr3_nt: TGTGCCAGCAGATTTCGTGTTTTCTCCTACAATGAGCAGTTCTTC
clone_size: .; d_call: .; v_call: TRBV24-1; j_call: TRBJ2-5; cdr3_aa: CATSDGAGKETQYF; cdr3_nt: TGTGCCACCAGTGATGGGGCAGGGAAAGAGACCCAGTACTTC
clone_size: .; d_call: .; v_call: TRBV7-3; j_call: TRBJ1-1; cdr3_aa: CASSRDSVLNTEAFF; cdr3_nt: TGTGCCAGCAGCCGCGACAGCGTTCTGAACACTGAAGCTTTCTTT
clone_size: few; d_call: TRBD1; v_call: TRBV5-1; j_call: TRBJ1-1; cdr3_aa: CASSETGETEAFF; cdr3_nt: TGCGCCAGCAGCGAAACAGGGGAGACTGAAGCTTTCTTT
clone_size: .; d_call: .; v_call: TRBV11-2; j_call: TRBJ2-5; cdr3_aa: CASSLGVTGPQETQYF; cdr3_nt: TGTGCCAGCAGCTTAGGAGTTACGGGTCCTCAAGAGACCCAGTACTTC
clone_size: .; d_call: TRBD1; v_call: TRBV29-1; j_call: TRBJ1-5; cdr3_aa: CSVTGGGQPQHF; cdr3_nt: TGCAGCGTAACAGGGGGCGGACAGCCCCAGCATTTT
clone_size: .; d_call: .; v_call: TRBV6-2/TRBV6-3; j_call: TRBJ1-2; cdr3_aa: CASRPPQNYYGYTF; cdr3_nt: TGTGCCAGCAGACCTCCTCAGAACTATTATGGCTACACCTTC
clone_size: .; d_call: TRBD1; v_call: TRBV7-9; j_call: TRBJ1-6; cdr3_aa: CASSQGQGWSPLHF; cdr3_nt: TGTGCCAGCAGCCAGGGACAGGGGTGGTCACCCCTCCACTTT
clone_size: .; d_call: TRBD1; v_call: TRBV3-1/TRBV3-2; j_call: TRBJ2-2; cdr3_aa: CASSPLGRGPSRLYTGELFF; cdr3_nt: TGTGCCAGCAGCCCGCTGGGAAGGGGGCCCTCTCGCCTTTACACCGGGGAGCTGTTTTTT
clone_size: .; d_call: TRBD1; v_call: TRBV28; j_call: TRBJ1-4; cdr3_aa: CASSPDRAAEKLFF; cdr3_nt: TGTGCCAGCAGCCCGGACAGGGCGGCGGAAAAACTGTTTTTT
clone_size: .; d_call: .; v_call: TRBV5-6; j_call: TRBJ2-3; cdr3_aa: CASSLVEAGTARDTQYF; cdr3_nt: TGTGCCAGCAGCTTGGTAGAGGCGGGGACCGCCCGGGATACGCAGTATTTT
clone_size: .; d_call: .; v_call: TRBV20-1; j_call: TRBJ2-7; cdr3_aa: CSASTGGLYEQYF; cdr3_nt: TGCAGTGCTAGTACCGGGGGGCTCTACGAGCAGTACTTC
clone_size: once; d_call: TRBD1; v_call: TRBV6-5; j_call: TRBJ1-5; cdr3_aa: CASSWTGGFDQPQHF; cdr3_nt: TGTGCCAGCAGTTGGACAGGGGGCTTCGATCAGCCCCAGCATTTT
clone_size: .; d_call: .; v_call: TRBV7-9; j_call: TRBJ1-2; cdr3_aa: CASSLDLDSNYGYTF; cdr3_nt: TGTGCCAGCAGCTTAGATCTGGACAGTAACTATGGCTACACCTTC
clone_size: .; d_call: .; v_call: TRBV2; j_call: TRBJ1-1; cdr3_aa: CASISYTEAFF; cdr3_nt: TGTGCCAGCATTAGCTACACTGAAGCTTTCTTT
clone_size: .; d_call: TRBD1; v_call: TRBV15; j_call: TRBJ2-7; cdr3_aa: CATRKTGGPNEQYF; cdr3_nt: TGTGCCACCCGCAAGACAGGGGGCCCCAACGAGCAGTACTTC
clone_size: .; d_call: TRBD1; v_call: TRBV5-5; j_call: TRBJ1-4; cdr3_aa: CASSLEGTGRVFATNEKLFF; cdr3_nt: TGTGCCAGCAGCTTGGAGGGGACAGGAAGGGTTTTCGCAACTAATGAAAAACTGTTTTTT
clone_size: .; d_call: TRBD1; v_call: TRBV7-6; j_call: TRBJ1-3; cdr3_aa: CASSLGQGKGNTIYF; cdr3_nt: TGTGCCAGCAGCCTCGGACAGGGGAAAGGAAACACCATATATTTT
clone_size: .; d_call: .; v_call: TRBV6-5; j_call: TRBJ1-6; cdr3_aa: CASSYSSPGSPLHF; cdr3_nt: TGTGCCAGCAGTTACTCGTCCCCCGGGTCACCCCTCCACTTT
clone_size: .; d_call: .; v_call: TRBV5-1; j_call: TRBJ2-2; cdr3_aa: CASSLEGANTGELFF; cdr3_nt: TGCGCCAGCAGCTTGGAAGGAGCGAACACCGGGGAGCTGTTTTTT
clone_size: .; d_call: .; v_call: TRBV7-2; j_call: TRBJ1-4; cdr3_aa: CASSLGWGLDEKLFF; cdr3_nt: TGTGCCAGCAGCTTAGGGTGGGGGCTTGATGAAAAACTGTTTTTT
clone_size: .; d_call: .; v_call: TRBV6-5; j_call: TRBJ2-5; cdr3_aa: CASSYSSSSLQETQYF; cdr3_nt: TGTGCCAGCAGTTACTCTTCTAGCTCCCTTCAAGAGACCCAGTACTTC
clone_size: .; d_call: TRBD1; v_call: TRBV7-3; j_call: TRBJ1-1; cdr3_aa: CASSPQGANTEAFF; cdr3_nt: TGTGCCAGCAGCCCGCAGGGGGCGAACACTGAAGCTTTCTTT
clone_size: .; d_call: .; v_call: TRBV12-1; j_call: TRBJ2-1; cdr3_aa: CASSFVVGGPWVEQFF; cdr3_nt: TGTGCCAGCAGCTTTGTTGTGGGGGGGCCTTGGGTTGAGCAGTTCTTC